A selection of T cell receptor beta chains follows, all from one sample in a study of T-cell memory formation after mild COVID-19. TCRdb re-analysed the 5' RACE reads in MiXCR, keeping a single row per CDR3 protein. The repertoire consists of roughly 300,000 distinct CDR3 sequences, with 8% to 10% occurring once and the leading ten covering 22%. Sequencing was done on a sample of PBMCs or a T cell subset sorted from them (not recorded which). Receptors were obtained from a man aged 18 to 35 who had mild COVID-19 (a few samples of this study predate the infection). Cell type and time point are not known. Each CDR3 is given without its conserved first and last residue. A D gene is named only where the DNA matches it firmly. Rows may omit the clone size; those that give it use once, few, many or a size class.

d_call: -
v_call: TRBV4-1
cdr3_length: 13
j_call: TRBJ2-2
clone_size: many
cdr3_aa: ASSQGLRGSGELF

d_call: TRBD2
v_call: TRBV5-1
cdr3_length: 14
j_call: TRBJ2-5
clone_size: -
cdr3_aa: ASSPGLAGAILQEY

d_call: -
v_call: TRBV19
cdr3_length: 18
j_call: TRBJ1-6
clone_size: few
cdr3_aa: ASDSYGIQDDGQVNSPLH

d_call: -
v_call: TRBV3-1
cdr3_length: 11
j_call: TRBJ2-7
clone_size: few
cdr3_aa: ASSPGGAYEQY

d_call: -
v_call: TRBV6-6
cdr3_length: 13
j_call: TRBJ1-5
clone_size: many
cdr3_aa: ASIKQGGSNQPQH

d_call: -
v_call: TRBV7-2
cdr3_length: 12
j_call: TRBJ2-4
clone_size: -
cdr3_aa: ASSLWGGKNIQY

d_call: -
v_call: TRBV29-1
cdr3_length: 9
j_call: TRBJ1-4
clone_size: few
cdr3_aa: SVGGGEKLF

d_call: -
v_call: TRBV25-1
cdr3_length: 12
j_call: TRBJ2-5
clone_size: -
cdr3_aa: ASSDGGPGVPQY

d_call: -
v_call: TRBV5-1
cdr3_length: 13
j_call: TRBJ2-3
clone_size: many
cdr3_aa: ASSFRDRYADTQY

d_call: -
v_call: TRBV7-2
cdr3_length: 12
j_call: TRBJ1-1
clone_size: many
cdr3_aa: ASSATPMNTEAF

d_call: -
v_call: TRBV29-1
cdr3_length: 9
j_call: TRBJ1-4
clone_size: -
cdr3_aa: SAGRDEKLF

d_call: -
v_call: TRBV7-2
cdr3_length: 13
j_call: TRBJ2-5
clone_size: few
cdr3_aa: ASSPGPGYQETQY

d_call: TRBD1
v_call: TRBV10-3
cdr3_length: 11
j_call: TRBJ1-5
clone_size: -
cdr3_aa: ATTGGNDQPQH

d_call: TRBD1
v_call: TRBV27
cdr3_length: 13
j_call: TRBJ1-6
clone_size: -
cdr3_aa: ASSLTGGLYSPLH

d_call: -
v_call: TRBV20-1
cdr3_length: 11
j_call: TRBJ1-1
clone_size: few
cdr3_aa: SAWDGENTEAF

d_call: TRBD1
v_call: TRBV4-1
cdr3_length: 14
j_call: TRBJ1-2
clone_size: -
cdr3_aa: ASSQVGRGVNHGYT

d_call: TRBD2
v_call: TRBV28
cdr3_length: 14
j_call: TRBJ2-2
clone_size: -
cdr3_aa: ASRPASGRNTGELF

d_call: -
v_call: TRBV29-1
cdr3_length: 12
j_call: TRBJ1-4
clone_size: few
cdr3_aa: SASQSGGGEKLF

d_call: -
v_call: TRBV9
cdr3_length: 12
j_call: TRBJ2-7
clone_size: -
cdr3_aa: ASSVAGRGGEQY

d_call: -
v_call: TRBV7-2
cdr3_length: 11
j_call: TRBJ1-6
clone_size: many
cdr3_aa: ASSPGWGSPLH

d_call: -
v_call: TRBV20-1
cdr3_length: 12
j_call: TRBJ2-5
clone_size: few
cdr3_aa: SVRAGTYQETQY

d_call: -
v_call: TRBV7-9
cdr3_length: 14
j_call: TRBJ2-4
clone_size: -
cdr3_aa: ASSSDRGLQGNIQY

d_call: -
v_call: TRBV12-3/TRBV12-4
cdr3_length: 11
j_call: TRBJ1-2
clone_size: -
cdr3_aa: ASTRRGNYGYT

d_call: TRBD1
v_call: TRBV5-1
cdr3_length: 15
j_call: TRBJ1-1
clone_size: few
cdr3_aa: ASSFYGSGGSYTEAF

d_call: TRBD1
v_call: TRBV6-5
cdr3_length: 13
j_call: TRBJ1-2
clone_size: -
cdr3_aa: ASSSGQGPSLGYT

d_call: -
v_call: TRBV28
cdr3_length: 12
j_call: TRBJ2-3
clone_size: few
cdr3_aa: ASSFGGEEDTQY

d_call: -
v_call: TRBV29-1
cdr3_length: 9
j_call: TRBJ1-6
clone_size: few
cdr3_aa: SVALGVLLH

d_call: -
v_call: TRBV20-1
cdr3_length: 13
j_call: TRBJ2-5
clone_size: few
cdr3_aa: SARDPRGDGETQY

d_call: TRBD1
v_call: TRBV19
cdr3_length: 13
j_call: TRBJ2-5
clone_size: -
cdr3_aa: ASKRGQGLQETQY

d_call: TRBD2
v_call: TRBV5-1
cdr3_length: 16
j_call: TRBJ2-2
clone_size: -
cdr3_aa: ASSLESRRREPAGELF

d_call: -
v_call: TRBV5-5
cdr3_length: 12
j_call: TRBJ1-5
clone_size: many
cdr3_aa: ASSFTTVDQPQH

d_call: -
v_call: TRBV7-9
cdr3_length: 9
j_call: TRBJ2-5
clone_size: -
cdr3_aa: ASSDAGTQY

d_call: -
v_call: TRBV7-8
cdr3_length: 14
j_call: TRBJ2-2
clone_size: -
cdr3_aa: ASSLEGRMNTGELF

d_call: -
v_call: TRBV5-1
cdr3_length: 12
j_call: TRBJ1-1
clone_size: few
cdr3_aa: ASSSGTAGTEAF

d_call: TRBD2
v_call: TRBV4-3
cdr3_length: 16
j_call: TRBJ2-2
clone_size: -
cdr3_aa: ASSQEGLAAINTGELF

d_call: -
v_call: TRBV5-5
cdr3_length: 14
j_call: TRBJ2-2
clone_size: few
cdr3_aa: ASSLFSTGLTGELF

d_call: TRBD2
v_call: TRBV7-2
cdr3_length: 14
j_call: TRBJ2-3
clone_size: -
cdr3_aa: ASSTGTSGTTDTQY

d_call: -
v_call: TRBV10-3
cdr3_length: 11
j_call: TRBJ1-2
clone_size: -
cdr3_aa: AISEEVGFGYT

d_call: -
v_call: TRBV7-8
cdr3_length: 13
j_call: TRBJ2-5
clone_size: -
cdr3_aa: ASSLALGRQETQY

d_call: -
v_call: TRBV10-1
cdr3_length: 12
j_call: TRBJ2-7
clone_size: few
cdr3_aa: ASSEGPGQYEQY

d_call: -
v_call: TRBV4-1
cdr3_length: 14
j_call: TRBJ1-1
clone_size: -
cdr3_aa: ASSQAKEAPGTEAF

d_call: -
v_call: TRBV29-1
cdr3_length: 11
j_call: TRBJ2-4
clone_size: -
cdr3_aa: SVEKGERNIQY

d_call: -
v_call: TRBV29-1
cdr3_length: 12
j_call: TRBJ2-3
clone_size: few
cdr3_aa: SVEWGRYTDTQY

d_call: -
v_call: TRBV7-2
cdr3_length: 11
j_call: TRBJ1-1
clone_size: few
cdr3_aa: ASSFGEQGRAF

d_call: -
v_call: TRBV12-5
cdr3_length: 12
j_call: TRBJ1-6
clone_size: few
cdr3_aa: ASGLAGSNSPLH

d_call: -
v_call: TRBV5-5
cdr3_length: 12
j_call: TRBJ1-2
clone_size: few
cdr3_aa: ASSLSSRWDGYT

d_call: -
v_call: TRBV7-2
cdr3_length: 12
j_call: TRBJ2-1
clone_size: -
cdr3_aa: ASSLESWGGEQF

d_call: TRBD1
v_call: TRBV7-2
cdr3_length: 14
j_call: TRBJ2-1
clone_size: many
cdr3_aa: ASSYRGTGVGNEQF

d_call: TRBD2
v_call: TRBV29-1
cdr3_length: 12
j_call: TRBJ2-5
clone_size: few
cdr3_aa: SAGRGGGPETQY

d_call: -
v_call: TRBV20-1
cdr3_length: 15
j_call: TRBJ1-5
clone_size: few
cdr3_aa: SATDRNHLYSNQPQH